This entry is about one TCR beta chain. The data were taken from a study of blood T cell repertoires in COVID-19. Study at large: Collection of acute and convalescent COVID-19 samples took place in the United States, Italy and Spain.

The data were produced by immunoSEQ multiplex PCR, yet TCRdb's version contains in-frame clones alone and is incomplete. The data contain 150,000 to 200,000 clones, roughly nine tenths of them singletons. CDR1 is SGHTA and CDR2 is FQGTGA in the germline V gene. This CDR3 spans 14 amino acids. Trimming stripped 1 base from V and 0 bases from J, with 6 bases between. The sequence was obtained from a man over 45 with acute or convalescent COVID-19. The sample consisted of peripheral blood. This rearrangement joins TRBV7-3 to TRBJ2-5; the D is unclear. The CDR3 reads CASSLNPYQETQYF. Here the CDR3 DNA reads TGTGCCAGCAGCTTAAATCCTTACCAAGAGACCCAGTACTTC.